This T cell receptor (beta chain) was profiled in a study of T cell clonality in common variable immunodeficiency (dated by TCRdb to between 2015 and 2016). A remark on this clone: Its antigen is not yet known. The read falls 3 residues short of the CDR3 end, and the missing part is taken from the germline J gene.

What the research found in general, with its limitations: CVID TCRbeta sequences reportedly showed fewer deletions and N-nucleotide insertions and lacked highly modified clones with 13 or more V deletions. CVID subjects shared fewer TCRbeta clones with each other than healthy controls did (p < 0.0001). It was noted by the authors that sequencing of the repertoires of T cell subpopulations would be needed to clarify the cause of the increased clonality in CVID. Even though DNA input was the same, control samples had an average of about 90,000 unique sequences each, compared with 25,000 to 35,000 in CVID samples. Increased TCRbeta clonality was found in CVID subjects compared with healthy controls (t-test p = 0.018), with the increase being most characteristic of about a third of subjects. Correlations between repertoire features and clinical complications were limited by patient heterogeneity within the CVID cohort.

For sequencing input, CVID and control samples contributed equivalent amounts of genomic DNA. For every sample, a 60 bp segment covering the rearranged TCRbeta CDR3 region was amplified and then sequenced. The immunoSEQ assay, a bias-corrected multiplex PCR combined with high-throughput sequencing, was used to amplify TCRbeta. Turning to the authors' computational methods: Every unique nucleotide sequence was considered a clone and was annotated with V, D and J genes, copy number and frequency. Sequences were labeled productive if in frame, and non-productive if out of frame or containing stop codons. Clonality was calculated from Shannon's entropy as previously described. The predicted amino acid sequences of productive clones were used to derive the mean CDR3 Kyte-Doolittle hydropathy. The R hclust function was used to hierarchically cluster scaled V gene usage with Manhattan distance and complete linkage. To assess clone sharing by CDR3 amino acid sequence, 12 repertoires per group were resampled over 100 rounds. The repertoires were screened for some 69 published EBV-specific TCRbeta sequences and approximately 240 published CMV-specific TCRbeta sequences. A couple of CVID samples yielding fewer than 10,000 sequences were excluded from analysis, leaving approximately 40 CVID repertoires. Imported from immuneACCESS, the table was reduced by TCRdb to in-frame sequences with V and J called. These copies leave out some clones; in studies compared against another copy, an unresolved V gene accounts for under half, and the cause of the remainder is not known. D and trimming were read from the DNA, whereas the V and J calls and clone size are those reported in that table. The table notes roughly 42,000 clones here, none of them singletons. The leading ten clones occupy about 3% of the sample.

V lost 7 bases and J lost 5 bases, and the count of bases not matched to a germline gene is 22. The CDR3 starts with the cysteine, ends with the phenylalanine, and has 19 residues. Only the CDR3 bases that were read are kept: 48 of them, in frame from base 1. CDR1 and CDR2 were assigned from the germline V gene as SNHLY and FYNNEI. Both CVID patients and healthy controls were predominantly of Caucasian heritage. Heparinized peripheral whole blood samples of about 5 to 8.5 ml were collected from each donor. TCRbeta CDR3 repertoires were sequenced from genomic DNA of adults with common variable immune deficiency (CVID) and healthy adult controls. A total of some 22 healthy adult volunteers (around 12 female and 10 male; age range 23 to 66 years, mean age approximately 35) were included in the control group. To isolate peripheral blood mononuclear cells, diluted blood was subjected to density centrifugation over Hypaque 1077 or Ficoll-Paque. Unsorted mononuclear cells served as the source of genomic DNA, which was extracted either by Qiagen column purification or by a centrifugation-based method.

Specimen: peripheral blood mononuclear cells. The chain is assembled from TRBV2 and TRBJ2-5; TRBD2 fits 10 bases in the junction. The sequence came from a person aged 18 to 70 in good health. CDR3 bases read: TGTGCCAGCACCCCGTGGGGACTGACATTAGCGGGGGGCGCGGAGACC. Its protein reads: CASTPWGLTLAGGAET. The full CDR3 is CASTPWGLTLAGGAETQYF.